Detailed here is one T cell receptor beta chain. The data are from a study of radiotherapy plus CTLA-4 blockade in lung cancer. Study background: The study recorded objective responses in approximately 19% of patients and disease control in approximately 29%.

This CDR3 is built from 15 residues. V was pared by 3 bases and J by 3 bases, with 5 bases of the junction left unmatched. The germline V gene has CDR1 MNHNS and CDR2 SASEGT. The method was immunoSEQ multiplex PCR; TCRdb's version includes in-frame clones alone and lacks a portion of them. The sample holds 60,000 or so clones, over 70% seen once. This chain links TRBV6-1 with TRBJ1-5; the match to TRBD1 covers 7 bases. The origin of this receptor is a human donor with non-small cell lung cancer who had a partial response to radiotherapy plus ipilimumab. The material sequenced was peripheral blood, taken from a patient treated with radiotherapy plus ipilimumab. CDR3 DNA sequence: TGTGCCAGCAGTGACCCCACAGGGGTCAATCAGCCCCAGCATTTT. This translates into CASSDPTGVNQPQHF.